Below, 10 T cell receptor beta chains from the same sample are listed, as sequenced in a study of beta chain features in type 1 diabetes. Study-wide results and caveats: TCRB CDR3s were moderately but significantly shorter in Type 1 diabetes patients in all four CD4+ subsets.

Their antigens are not known. Expressed TCRB transcripts were sequenced, since all the RNA that had been isolated was reverse transcribed. Some clones are missing from TCRdb's copy, which holds only in-frame ones; the method was immunoSEQ multiplex PCR. The table shows more than 150,000 clones, with 7% to 9.5% occurring only once. The specimen sequenced was central memory CD4+ T cells from blood. The receptor set was obtained from a woman in her twenties or thirties with type 1 diabetes.

This clone was seen a few times. The chain combines TRBV4-1 with TRBJ2-5, with 10 bases identical to TRBD1. This CDR3 region has 15 residues. Looked up from germline, CDR1 is MGHRA and CDR2 is YSYEKL. V gave up 3 bases and J gave up 6 bases; unmatched junction bases: 7. DNA for the CDR3: TGCGCCAGCAGCCAGATACCGGGACAGGGGAAGACCCAGTACTTC. Its translation: CASSQIPGQGKTQYF.

The chain carries TRBV11-3 and TRBJ2-5, with D possibly TRBD2 on 6 matching bases. The V gene lost 1 base and the J gene lost 0 bases, with 12 bases spanning the gap. Germline V gives CDR1 SGHNT, CDR2 YENEEA. This CDR3 is built from 16 residues. As DNA, the CDR3 is TGTGCCAGCAGCTTAGGGTTACGGGACTACCAAGAGACCCAGTACTTC. This codes for CASSLGLRDYQETQYF.

This clone occurred a few times. The gene calls are TRBV7-3 and TRBJ2-3; 11 bases are a match to TRBD1. This CDR3 has 16 residues. The trim removed 3 bases at V and 4 bases at J, leaving 6 bases unmatched. CDR1 is SGHTA and CDR2 is FQGTGA in the germline V gene. The CDR3 DNA is TGTGCCAGCAGCTTGGGGACAGGGGGGTTGGCAGATACGCAGTATTTT. As protein: CASSLGTGGLADTQYF.

The table lists this clone with a few counts. Other DNA variants within this sample encode the same CDR3. The CDR3 nucleotides are TGCAGTGCTACTTCTTACAATGAGCAGTTCTTC. Its protein is CSATSYNEQFF. This rearrangement joins TRBV20-1 to TRBJ2-1; unclear D gene. From germline, CDR1 is DFQATT and CDR2 SNEGSKA (reference sequence). The CDR3 runs 11 residues. Trimming cost V 4 bases and J 4 bases, with 5 bases left between them.

V and J are TRBV5-1 and TRBJ2-3; D might be TRBD2 (6 bases). CDR1 and CDR2 (germline): SGHRS, YFSETQ. V lost 4 bases, J lost 3 bases, and 9 bases lay in between. The CDR3 is 13 residues long. CDR3 DNA sequence: TGCGCCAGCAGCCTGGAGGGGACAGATACGCAGTATTTT. Translating gives CASSLEGTDTQYF.

V and J are TRBV6-1 and TRBJ2-1; the match to TRBD1 covers 10 bases. J gave up 8 bases and V 6 bases, and 1 base lay outside the gene matches. Germline CDR1 MNHNS, CDR2 SASEGT. The CDR3 sequence is 12 residues long. CDR3 protein: CASSGQGDEQFF. The CDR3 region has the DNA TGTGCCAGCAGCGGACAGGGGGATGAGCAGTTCTTC.

This clone came up a few times. The chain employs TRBV15 and TRBJ1-1; D might be TRBD1 (6 bases). The CDR3 is 13 residues long. In germline, CDR1 is LNHNV, CDR2 YYDKDF (reference sequence). Trimming left V 5 bases short and J 7 bases short, with 14 bases between. The CDR3 sequence: CATSPLRGGEAFF. For the CDR3, the DNA is TGTGCCACCAGCCCTCTAAGGGGGGGTGAAGCTTTCTTT.

This clone was recorded many times. The chain recombines TRBV4-1 with TRBJ1-1; a possible D gene is TRBD1 (5 bases). Trimming took off 4 bases at V and 11 bases at J, with 11 bases between the two ends. The CDR3 length is 11 residues. The germline V gene encodes CDR1 MGHRA and CDR2 YSYEKL. The CDR3 reads CASSRQRQAFF. The DNA of the CDR3 is TGCGCCAGCAGCCGCCAGCGACAGGCTTTCTTT.

The CDR3: CASTTGNGNTIYF. CDR3 nucleotide sequence: TGTGCCAGCACTACAGGGAATGGAAACACCATATATTTT. The chain has TRBV6-5 and TRBJ1-3, with D maybe TRBD1 (6 bases). Germline V gene sequence: CDR1 MNHEY, CDR2 SVGAGI. The V and J ends lost 7 bases and 3 bases respectively, with 10 bases between them. The length of the CDR3 is 13 residues.

The CDR3 DNA reads TGTGCTACGGGGGGAGAGACCCAGTACTTC. It translates to CATGGETQYF. This chain joins TRBV12-5 and TRBJ2-5, with 7 bases aligning to TRBD2. Unmatched junction bases numbered 0, after V lost 10 bases and J lost 4 bases. The germline CDR1 and CDR2 sequences are LGHNT and FRNRAP. The CDR3 covers 10 residues.